One sample yielded the 10 T cell receptor beta chains listed below, sequenced in a study of graft-versus-host responses after intestinal transplantation. Method: immunoSEQ multiplex PCR; TCRdb's copy keeps in-frame clones and lacks some. The data show tens of thousands of clones, roughly four fifths seen once. The antigens of these receptors remain unknown. The sample was unstimulated CD8+ T cells sorted from spleen or lymph node cells, taken before intestinal transplant. Source of these receptors: a human donor who received an intestinal transplant.

The chain combines TRBV15 with TRBJ1-1; D is possibly TRBD1 (5 bases). The CDR3 consists of 16 residues. Germline V gene data show CDR1 as LNHNV and CDR2 as YYDKDF (reference sequence). With 0 bases removed from V and 2 bases from J, the gap between germline ends came to 13 bases. This CDR3 reads CATSRDGGSFNTEAFF. The CDR3 DNA follows: TGTGCCACCAGCAGAGATGGGGGGAGTTTCAACACTGAAGCTTTCTTT.

The chain recombines TRBV28 with TRBJ2-3; 12 bases are a match to TRBD2. CDR3 length: 17 amino acids. The trim removed 2 bases at V and 5 bases at J, leaving 8 bases unmatched. Germline V lookup: CDR1 MDHEN, CDR2 SYDVKM. CDR3 region: CASSLLAGGPGVDTQYF. The CDR3, as DNA: TGTGCCAGCAGTTTACTAGCGGGAGGGCCAGGGGTAGATACGCAGTATTTT. The whole variable domain, remainder taken from reference TRBV28 and TRBJ2-3, is DVKVTQSSRYLVKRTGEKVFLECVQDMDHENMFWYRQDPGLGLRLIYFSYDVKMKEKGDIPEGYSVSREKKERFSLILESASTNQTSMYLCASSLLAGGPGVDTQYFGPGTRLTVL.

The chain employs TRBV13 and TRBJ2-2; 9 bases match TRBD2. Germline CDR1 reads PRHDT; CDR2 reads FYEKMQ (reference sequence). Trimming at V came to 2 bases and at J to 6 bases, leaving 7 bases not matched to a gene. This CDR3 is 16 amino acids long. The CDR3 nucleotides are TGTGCCAGCAGCTTATTTAGCGGGAGAGCCTCCGGGGAGCTGTTTTTT. Translating gives CASSLFSGRASGELFF.

The chain joins TRBV5-1 to TRBJ1-2; no definite D call. The CDR3 runs to 14 residues. Germline CDR1 and CDR2: SGHRS and YFSETQ. Trimming pared 1 base from V and 3 bases from J, leaving 10 bases between. Here the CDR3 DNA reads TGCGCCAGCAGCTTGTACAGAATCTACTATGGCTACACCTTC. Translated: CASSLYRIYYGYTF.

V usage is TRBV5-4 and J usage is TRBJ2-1; 8 bases line up with TRBD2. There are 17 residues in the CDR3. The germline gives CDR1 SGHNT, CDR2 YYREEE (reference sequence). V trimming: 1 base; J trimming: 5 bases; junction bases outside the gene matches: 11. CDR3 DNA sequence: TGTGCCAGCAGCTTGCGCTCAGGCGGGGGGTTTCACAATGAGCAGTTCTTC. It encodes CASSLRSGGGFHNEQFF. Full variable domain (remainder filled in from reference TRBV5-4 and TRBJ2-1): ETGVTQSPTHLIKTRGQQVTLRCSSQSGHNTVSWYQQALGQGPQFIFQYYREEENGRGNFPPRFSGLQFPNYSSELNVNALELDDSALYLCASSLRSGGGFHNEQFFGPGTRLTVL.

V usage is TRBV7-3 and J usage is TRBJ2-1; TRBD2 matches at 12 bases. Germline CDR1 reads SGHTA; CDR2 reads FQGTGA. The V and J ends lost 0 bases and 4 bases, in that order; junction bases with no gene match: 4. The CDR3 consists of 17 residues. The CDR3 reads CASSLTSGLAGYNEQFF. The CDR3 DNA is TGTGCCAGCAGCTTAACGTCTGGACTAGCGGGATACAATGAGCAGTTCTTC.

The V and J genes are TRBV7-9 and TRBJ2-7; weak D call: TRBD1 (6 bases). CDR3 length: 13 residues. V lost 3 bases and J 2 bases, leaving 8 bases between the germline ends. The germline V gene has CDR1 SEHNR and CDR2 FQNEAQ (reference sequence). The CDR3 here is CASSLGTTYEQYF. In DNA, the CDR3 is TGTGCCAGCAGCTTGGGGACAACCTACGAGCAGTACTTC.

The chain combines TRBV28 with TRBJ2-7; 11 nucleotides line up with TRBD2. The CDR3 length is 16 residues. With 6 bases clipped from V and 3 bases from J, the junction kept 10 bases outside the gene matches. Germline V CDR1 and CDR2: MDHEN, SYDVKM. The CDR3 coding sequence is TGTGCCAGCAGCCCCGCGTGGCTAGCGGGAGGCTACGAGCAGTACTTC. Protein sequence: CASSPAWLAGGYEQYF.

The rearrangement uses TRBV9 and TRBJ1-4; D is uncertain. Germline CDR1 is SGDLS and CDR2 is YYNGEE. CDR3 length: 16 amino acids. V lost 0 bases to trimming and J lost 5 bases, with 14 bases between them. CDR3 bases: TGTGCCAGCAGCGTAGGACGGCGGACGGGAAATGAAAAACTGTTTTTT. Translation gives CASSVGRRTGNEKLFF. The complete variable domain, with remaining parts taken from reference TRBV9 and TRBJ1-4, reads DSGVTQTPKHLITATGQRVTLRCSPRSGDLSVYWYQQSLDQGLQFLIQYYNGEERAKGNILERFSAQQFPDLHSELNLSSLELGDSALYFCASSVGRRTGNEKLFFGSGTQLSVL.

Only a few counts were recorded for this clone. The chain employs TRBV7-9 and TRBJ2-7, with 10 bases lining up with TRBD1. Germline CDR1 is SEHNR and CDR2 is FQNEAQ (reference sequence). The CDR3 consists of 15 residues. The V gene end was trimmed by 6 bases and the J gene end by 1 base; junction bases not matched to a gene: 6. DNA of the CDR3: TGTGCCAGCAGGGACGGGACAGGGGAGTCCTACGAGCAGTACTTC. Its translation is CASRDGTGESYEQYF. The full variable domain, completed using reference TRBV7-9 and TRBJ2-7, is DTGVSQNPRHKITKRGQNVTFRCDPISEHNRLYWYRQTLGQGPEFLTYFQNEAQLEKSRLLSDRFSAERPKGSFSTLEIQRTEQGDSAMYLCASRDGTGESYEQYFGPGTRLTVT.